Each of the 30 T cell receptor beta chains below was sequenced from the same sample in a study of shared clonotypes between healthy human individuals. TCRdb keeps only in-frame clones here, not all; method: immunoSEQ multiplex PCR. The sample has roughly 2,000,000 clones; about 94% are singletons. Naive CD8 cells comprised CD45RO-negative, CCR7-positively selected cells, excluding terminally differentiated effector memory CD45RA+ cells. Sequenced input: naive CD8+ T cells from PBMCs. These receptors originate from a man aged 18 to 30 in good health. Some clones in this sample may be carry-over from other donors' samples.

In regard to this clone: Within the sample, other DNA sequences also encode this same CDR3. This chain uses TRBV28 with TRBJ2-7; D is ambiguous. The CDR3 length is 13 residues. V shed 5 bases and J shed 0 bases, with 8 bases lying between them. Germline assignment: CDR1 MDHEN and CDR2 SYDVKM. The CDR3 loop reads CASSPDGSYEQYF. In DNA form, the CDR3 reads TGTGCCAGCAGTCCCGACGGCTCCTACGAGCAGTACTTC.

As for this clone: Other DNA sequences within the sample encode an identical CDR3. The gene calls are TRBV14 and TRBJ1-1; no firm D call. This CDR3 has 13 amino acids. Looked up from germline, CDR1 is SGHDN and CDR2 is FVKESK. Deletions cut 4 bases from V and 3 bases from J, with 9 bases between. CDR3 in amino acids: CASSPGWDTEAFF. The DNA for the CDR3 is TGTGCCAGCAGCCCCGGATGGGACACTGAAGCTTTCTTT. Full variable domain (outside the CDR3, taken from reference TRBV14 and TRBJ1-1): EAGVTQFPSHSVIEKGQTVTLRCDPISGHDNLYWYRRVMGKEIKFLLHFVKESKQDESGMPNNRFLAERTGGTYSTLKVQPAELEDSGVYFCASSPGWDTEAFFGQGTRLTVV.

The V gene is TRBV27, the J gene TRBJ2-7; D assignment may be TRBD1 or TRBD2 (5 bases each). Deletions cut 2 bases from V and 7 bases from J, with 12 bases between. Germline V gene lookup returns CDR1 MNHEY and CDR2 SMNVEV (reference sequence). The CDR3 covers 13 residues. CDR3 nucleotides: TGTGCCAGCAGTTTACTCCGAGGGGCAGAGCAGTACTTC. It yields the protein CASSLLRGAEQYF.

This rearrangement joins TRBV14 to TRBJ2-1, with D tentatively TRBD2 (5 bases). V was shortened by 4 bases and J by 9 bases, with 16 bases between the two germline ends. CDR3 length: 14 amino acids. Germline V lookup: CDR1 SGHDN, CDR2 FVKESK. CDR3 residues: CASSRGDAGSEQFF. The CDR3, as DNA: TGTGCCAGCAGCCGGGGAGATGCGGGTAGTGAGCAGTTCTTC. The full variable domain, in which reference TRBV14 and TRBJ2-1 provide the parts outside the CDR3, is EAGVTQFPSHSVIEKGQTVTLRCDPISGHDNLYWYRRVMGKEIKFLLHFVKESKQDESGMPNNRFLAERTGGTYSTLKVQPAELEDSGVYFCASSRGDAGSEQFFGPGTRLTVL.

This chain uses TRBV7-9 with TRBJ2-5; D is ambiguous. Germline loops: CDR1 SEHNR, CDR2 FQNEAQ (reference sequence). This CDR3 region has 12 residues. The V gene lost 0 bases and the J gene lost 6 bases, with 5 bases spanning the gap. The CDR3 DNA reads as TGTGCCAGCAGCTTAGCGGCTCAGACCCAGTACTTC. Translation gives CASSLAAQTQYF.

The V gene is TRBV27, the J gene TRBJ2-5, with TRBD1 identical over 7 bases. The CDR3 spans 16 residues. Unmatched junction bases numbered 11, after V lost 6 bases and J lost 1 base. CDR1 is MNHEY and CDR2 is SMNVEV in the germline V gene (reference sequence). The CDR3 bases are TGTGCCAGCAGGGAACTAGGGGGCGCGGGCCAAGAGACCCAGTACTTC. It yields the protein CASRELGGAGQETQYF.

The rearrangement joins TRBV2 to TRBJ2-6, with D possibly TRBD2 on 6 matching bases. CDR1 and CDR2 from the germline V gene are SNHLY and FYNNEI. Trimming shortened V by 9 bases and J by 0 bases, and 12 bases separated the two germline ends. This CDR3 contains 15 residues. The CDR3 bases are TGTGCCAGTGTGGAGGGGAACTCTGGGGCCAACGTCCTGACTTTC. Translating it yields CASVEGNSGANVLTF. Using reference TRBV2 and TRBJ2-6 for the parts outside the CDR3, the full variable domain is EPEVTQTPSHQVTQMGQEVILRCVPISNHLYFYWYRQILGQKVEFLVSFYNNEISEKSEIFDDQFSVERPDGSNFTLKIRSTKLEDSAMYFCASVEGNSGANVLTFGAGSRLTVL.

The rearrangement uses TRBV4-3 and TRBJ2-7; a weak D match, TRBD2 (5 bases). The CDR3 runs to 16 residues. V gave up 0 bases and J gave up 3 bases, with 15 bases separating them. CDR1 and CDR2 (germline): LGHNA, YSLEER. CDR3 in amino acids: CASSQDPASSHYEQYF. CDR3 in DNA: TGCGCCAGCAGCCAAGATCCCGCTAGCTCTCACTACGAGCAGTACTTC.

The chain links TRBV6-1 to TRBJ1-4; TRBD1 aligns across 8 bases. V was pared by 1 base and J by 7 bases, with 2 bases of the junction left unmatched. Germline lookup yields CDR1 MNHNS and CDR2 SASEGT. The CDR3 covers 14 residues. As DNA, the CDR3 is TGTGCCAGCAGTGAAGACAGGGGGTTTGAAAAACTGTTTTTT. Its protein product is CASSEDRGFEKLFF.

V and J are TRBV28 and TRBJ2-5; perhaps TRBD2 as D (5 bases). The germline gives CDR1 MDHEN, CDR2 SYDVKM. This CDR3 is 14 amino acids long. V was cut by 3 bases and J by 5 bases, with 13 bases left in between. The DNA for the CDR3 is TGTGCCAGCAGTTTCGACGGGATGGTCGAGACCCAGTACTTC. As protein: CASSFDGMVETQYF.

V is TRBV6-6 and J is TRBJ2-2; no clear D gene. CDR1 is MNHNY, CDR2 SVGAGI, per germline (reference sequence). V was clipped by 10 bases and J by 0 bases, with 18 bases between them. The CDR3 runs 16 residues. The CDR3 here is CATDFTDNANTGELFF. As DNA, the CDR3 is TGTGCCACAGACTTCACAGACAACGCGAACACCGGGGAGCTGTTTTTT.

This clone was observed once. The gene calls are TRBV28 and TRBJ2-5, with TRBD2 matching 9 bases. Losses at the gene ends were 3 bases for V and 5 bases for J; bases not matched to a gene: 4. Per the germline V gene, CDR1 is MDHEN and CDR2 is SYDVKM. There are 14 residues in the CDR3. The CDR3 spells CASSFAGGGETQYF. CDR3 sequence (DNA): TGTGCCAGCAGTTTCGCGGGAGGGGGGGAGACCCAGTACTTC. The variable domain in full, completed from reference TRBV28 and TRBJ2-5, reads DVKVTQSSRYLVKRTGEKVFLECVQDMDHENMFWYRQDPGLGLRLIYFSYDVKMKEKGDIPEGYSVSREKKERFSLILESASTNQTSMYLCASSFAGGGETQYFGPGTRLLVL.

As regards this clone: Other DNA sequences in this sample translate to the same CDR3. The chain recombines TRBV11-2 with TRBJ2-4, with a tentative D call TRBD1 (6 bases). Germline CDR1 SGHAT, CDR2 FQNNGV. The V end was cut by 3 bases, the J end by 2 bases, with 8 bases between. The CDR3 has 14 amino acids. CDR3 sequence (DNA): TGTGCCAGCAGCTTTCAGGGGTCCAAAAACATTCAGTACTTC. It codes for CASSFQGSKNIQYF.

The J gene is TRBJ1-2, the V gene TRBV6-5; 10 nucleotides match TRBD1. The CDR3 loop spans 16 amino acids. V was pared by 2 bases and J by 3 bases, with 6 bases of the junction left unmatched. Germline V gene sequence: CDR1 MNHEY, CDR2 SVGAGI. The CDR3 here is CASSYLGQGVDYGYTF. In nucleotides, the CDR3 is TGTGCCAGCAGTTACCTAGGACAGGGGGTTGACTATGGCTACACCTTC.

The chain has TRBV10-2 and TRBJ2-7; 7 nucleotides align to TRBD2. J lost 2 bases, V lost 0 bases, and 13 bases had no gene match. CDR1 is WSHSY, CDR2 SAAADI, per germline. The CDR3 loop spans 18 amino acids. CDR3 in amino acids: CASSESSSWRESPYEQYF. For the CDR3, the DNA is TGCGCCAGCAGTGAGTCTTCGTCGTGGCGGGAGAGTCCCTACGAGCAGTACTTC.

CDR3 nucleotides: TGTGCCAGCAGCGTAGAGTCGAGGCAGGGGATTCGGGACACTGAAGCTTTCTTT. It translates to CASSVESRQGIRDTEAFF. The chain uses TRBV9 and TRBJ1-1; weak D call: TRBD1 (6 bases). The CDR3 has 18 amino acids. Deletions cut 0 bases from V and 3 bases from J, with 21 bases between. Germline CDR1 is SGDLS and CDR2 is YYNGEE.

The count of this clone is one. V usage is TRBV15 and J usage is TRBJ2-2; D may be TRBD1 (5 bases). Germline CDR1 and CDR2: LNHNV and YYDKDF (reference sequence). The CDR3 sequence is 14 residues long. Trimming stripped 4 bases from V and 4 bases from J, with 10 bases between. This CDR3 is CATSTYRSTGELFF. CDR3 DNA: TGTGCCACCAGCACCTACAGGAGCACCGGGGAGCTGTTTTTT.

The J gene is TRBJ1-2, the V gene TRBV28; D gene uncertain. The CDR3 totals 12 residues. Germline V CDR1 and CDR2: MDHEN, SYDVKM. V was clipped by 8 bases and J by 1 base, with 8 bases between them. Written as DNA, the CDR3 is TGTGCCAGCTTGTGGGATAACTATGGCTACACCTTC. Protein product: CASLWDNYGYTF.

This clone has only one observation. V is TRBV7-3 and J is TRBJ2-1, with TRBD2 matching over 8 bases. The CDR3 has 17 amino acids. The V gene end was trimmed by 5 bases and the J gene end by 8 bases; junction bases not matched to a gene: 17. Germline lookup yields CDR1 SGHTA and CDR2 FQGTGA. The CDR3 reads CASSPKAREGFSYEQFF. Written as DNA, the CDR3 is TGTGCCAGCAGCCCCAAGGCCCGGGAGGGCTTTTCCTATGAGCAGTTCTTC.

About this clone itself: Other nucleotide sequences in the sample specify the same CDR3. The chain couples TRBV7-2 to TRBJ1-5; D ambiguous. This CDR3 has 14 amino acids. V lost 1 base and J 1 base, leaving 5 bases between the germline ends. Germline-derived CDR1 and CDR2 are SGHTA and FQGNSA. The CDR3 protein is CASSLGYSNQPQHF. CDR3 sequence (DNA): TGTGCCAGCAGCTTAGGGTACAGCAATCAGCCCCAGCATTTT. The full variable domain, completed using reference TRBV7-2 and TRBJ1-5, is GAGVSQSPSNKVTEKGKDVELRCDPISGHTALYWYRQSLGQGLEFLIYFQGNSAPDKSGLPSDRFSAERTGGSVSTLTIQRTQQEDSAVYLCASSLGYSNQPQHFGDGTRLSIL.

This clone was seen only once. The chain has TRBV18 and TRBJ1-4, with unresolved D. V gave up 0 bases and J gave up 0 bases, with 11 bases separating them. CDR3 length: 17 residues. Germline V gene sequence: CDR1 KGHSH, CDR2 LQKENI. The CDR3 DNA reads TGTGCCAGCTCACCACCGAAGGGTTTGGCAACTAATGAAAAACTGTTTTTT. Protein: CASSPPKGLATNEKLFF.

This clone was recorded only once. The chain combines TRBV4-2 with TRBJ2-3; TRBD1 aligns across 10 bases. V was clipped by 4 bases and J by 5 bases; unmatched bases: 12. From germline, CDR1 is LGHNA and CDR2 YNFKEQ. This CDR3 region has 17 residues. The CDR3 sequence: CASSPTPGQGYGDTQYF. The CDR3 DNA follows: TGTGCCAGCAGCCCTACCCCGGGACAGGGGTATGGAGATACGCAGTATTTT.

About this clone: The sample contains more than one DNA sequence encoding this CDR3. The chain joins TRBV9 to TRBJ2-7; D call uncertain. Germline V gene data show CDR1 as SGDLS and CDR2 as YYNGEE. Trimming took 3 bases from V and 7 from J, leaving 11 bases between them. CDR3 length equals 12 residues. CDR3 in amino acids: CASSGGPGEQYF. The DNA of the CDR3 is TGTGCCAGCAGCGGCGGCCCGGGTGAGCAGTACTTC. The whole variable domain, remainder taken from reference TRBV9 and TRBJ2-7, is DSGVTQTPKHLITATGQRVTLRCSPRSGDLSVYWYQQSLDQGLQFLIQYYNGEERAKGNILERFSAQQFPDLHSELNLSSLELGDSALYFCASSGGPGEQYFGPGTRLTVT.

This rearrangement joins TRBV7-2 to TRBJ1-2, with D perhaps TRBD1 (5 bases). The CDR3 sequence is 16 residues long. V lost 5 bases to trimming and J lost 0 bases, with 16 bases between them. The germline V gene has CDR1 SGHTA and CDR2 FQGNSA. CDR3 nucleotides: TGTGCCAGCAGCGAAGGGGACGGACTAACTAACTATGGCTACACCTTC. Its protein is CASSEGDGLTNYGYTF.

This chain links TRBV28 with TRBJ1-2; D is ambiguous. Between the trimmed V and J ends, which lost 4 bases and 1 base, there was a span of 22 bases. Germline assignment: CDR1 MDHEN and CDR2 SYDVKM. This CDR3 has 18 residues. CDR3 region: CASSSPGRGLSLNYGYTF. Here the CDR3 DNA reads TGTGCCAGCAGTTCCCCTGGTCGGGGTTTAAGCCTTAACTATGGCTACACCTTC.

This chain connects TRBV4-2 to TRBJ2-1, with 11 bases aligning to TRBD2. The CDR3 runs to 14 residues. The V segment lost 3 bases and the J segment 9 bases; nucleotides outside the gene matches: 4. Germline CDR1 and CDR2: LGHNA and YNFKEQ. The CDR3 reads CASSQGLAAIEQFF. The CDR3 nucleotides read TGTGCCAGCAGCCAGGGACTAGCGGCAATTGAGCAGTTCTTC.

The chain employs TRBV30 and TRBJ1-2, with a weak D call TRBD1 (5 bases). This CDR3 region has 13 residues. Trimming removed 1 base at V and 4 bases at J, with 10 bases between. Germline V gene sequence: CDR1 GTSNPN, CDR2 SVGIG (reference sequence). The CDR3 reads CAWSASGTYGYTF. In DNA, the CDR3 is TGTGCCTGGAGTGCTTCCGGGACCTATGGCTACACCTTC.

The chain is built from TRBV4-3 and TRBJ2-7, with a weak D call TRBD1 (6 bases). The CDR3 spans 16 residues. V was trimmed by 3 bases and J by 5 bases, leaving 20 bases between them. The germline CDR1 and CDR2 sequences are LGHNA and YSLEER. The DNA of the CDR3 is TGCGCCAGCAGCCATGCCCGTACAGGGTTTGATCACGAGCAGTACTTC. This encodes CASSHARTGFDHEQYF.

This chain connects TRBV7-2 to TRBJ1-1; TRBD1 aligns across 7 bases. The V gene end was trimmed by 5 bases and the J gene end by 2 bases; junction bases not matched to a gene: 8. CDR1 SGHTA and CDR2 FQGNSA come from the germline V gene. The CDR3 sequence is 15 residues long. The CDR3 nucleotides are TGTGCCAGCAGCCCTCGACAGGGTTTAAACACTGAAGCTTTCTTT. Protein: CASSPRQGLNTEAFF.

This rearrangement joins TRBV5-6 to TRBJ1-2; possible D gene TRBD1, 5 bases. V dropped 0 bases and J dropped 8 bases, with 17 bases sitting between them. The CDR3 extends over 15 amino acids. CDR1 and CDR2 (germline): SGHDT, YYEEEE. CDR3 coding DNA: TGTGCCAGCAGCTTGGGTGTGGGGGGAGTTCACGGCTACACCTTC. It codes for CASSLGVGGVHGYTF.